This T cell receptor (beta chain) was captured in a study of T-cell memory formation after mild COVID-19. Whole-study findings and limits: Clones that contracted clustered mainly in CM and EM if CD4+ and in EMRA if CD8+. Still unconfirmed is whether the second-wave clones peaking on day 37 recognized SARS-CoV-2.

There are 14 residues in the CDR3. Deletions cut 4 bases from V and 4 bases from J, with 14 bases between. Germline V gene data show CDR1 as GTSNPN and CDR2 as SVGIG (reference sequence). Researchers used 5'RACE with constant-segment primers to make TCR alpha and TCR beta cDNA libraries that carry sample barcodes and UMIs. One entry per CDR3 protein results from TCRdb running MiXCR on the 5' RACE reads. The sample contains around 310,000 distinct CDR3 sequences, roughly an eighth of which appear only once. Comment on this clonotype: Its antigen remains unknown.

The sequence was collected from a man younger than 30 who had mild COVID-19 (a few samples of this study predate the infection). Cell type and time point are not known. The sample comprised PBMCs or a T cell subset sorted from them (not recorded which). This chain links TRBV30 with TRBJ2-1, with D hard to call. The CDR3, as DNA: TGTGCCTGGATTCCTAGTCATGGGTACAATGAGCAGTTCTTC. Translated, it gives CAWIPSHGYNEQFF.